The 4 T cell receptor beta chains below all came from one sample that was sequenced in a study of blood T cell repertoires in COVID-19. The repertoire was sequenced with immunoSEQ multiplex PCR; TCRdb's copy has only in-frame clones and lacks some. The repertoire holds a few hundred thousand clones, with approximately 85% as singletons. The sequenced sample was peripheral blood. The receptor set was obtained from a man over 45 with active or convalescent COVID-19.

The chain carries TRBV7-9 and TRBJ1-1; 9 nucleotides match TRBD1. The CDR3 consists of 14 residues. Germline V gene sequence: CDR1 SEHNR, CDR2 FQNEAQ (reference sequence). Losses at the gene ends were 7 bases for V and 1 base for J; bases not matched to a gene: 4. CDR3 DNA sequence: TGTGCCAGCAACCCGGGACAGGGGAACACTGAAGCTTTCTTT. It is translated as CASNPGQGNTEAFF. The complete variable domain, with remaining parts taken from reference TRBV7-9 and TRBJ1-1, reads DTGVSQNPRHKITKRGQNVTFRCDPISEHNRLYWYRQTLGQGPEFLTYFQNEAQLEKSRLLSDRFSAERPKGSFSTLEIQRTEQGDSAMYLCASNPGQGNTEAFFGQGTRLTVV.

The J gene is TRBJ2-1, the V gene TRBV5-1; TRBD1 agrees at 9 bases. This CDR3 is built from 14 residues. Trimming cost V 2 bases and J 8 bases; bases outside gene matches: 5. Germline V CDR1 and CDR2: SGHRS, YFSETQ. CDR3 sequence: CASSLQGASDEQFF. The CDR3 nucleotides are TGCGCCAGCAGCTTACAGGGGGCTAGCGATGAGCAGTTCTTC.

This chain's CDR3 is CASSPKAGWNTEAFF. CDR3 bases: TGTGCCAGCAGCCCCAAGGCGGGATGGAACACTGAAGCTTTCTTT. The V call is TRBV9, the J call TRBJ1-1; D gene uncertain. The CDR3 totals 15 residues. Germline V gene sequence: CDR1 SGDLS, CDR2 YYNGEE. The ends were cut back, 4 bases at V and 1 base at J, with 14 bases in the middle.

CDR3: CASSLAGGGGLNSPLHF. The DNA of the CDR3 is TGCGCCAGCAGCTTGGCCGGAGGGGGCGGCCTTAATTCACCCCTCCACTTT. The chain is built from TRBV5-1 and TRBJ1-6, with TRBD1 matching 7 bases. The V and J ends lost 0 bases and 6 bases, in that order; junction bases with no gene match: 9. Germline CDR1 and CDR2: SGHRS and YFSETQ. The CDR3 extends over 17 amino acids.